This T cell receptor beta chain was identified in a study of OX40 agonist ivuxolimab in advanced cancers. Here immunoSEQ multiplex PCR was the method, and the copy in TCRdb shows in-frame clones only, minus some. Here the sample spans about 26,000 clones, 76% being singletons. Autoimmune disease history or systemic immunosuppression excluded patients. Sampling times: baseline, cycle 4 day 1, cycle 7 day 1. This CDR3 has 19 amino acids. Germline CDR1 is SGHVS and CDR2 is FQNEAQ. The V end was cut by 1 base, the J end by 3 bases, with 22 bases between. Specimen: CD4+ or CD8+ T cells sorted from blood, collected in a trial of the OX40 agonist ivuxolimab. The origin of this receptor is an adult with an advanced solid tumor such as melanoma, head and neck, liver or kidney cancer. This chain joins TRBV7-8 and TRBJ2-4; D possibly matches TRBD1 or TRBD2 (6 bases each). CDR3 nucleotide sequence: TGTGCCAGCAGCTTAGTTTCGGGGGCAACCTTCCTCATCAAAAACATTCAGTACTTC. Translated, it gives CASSLVSGATFLIKNIQYF.